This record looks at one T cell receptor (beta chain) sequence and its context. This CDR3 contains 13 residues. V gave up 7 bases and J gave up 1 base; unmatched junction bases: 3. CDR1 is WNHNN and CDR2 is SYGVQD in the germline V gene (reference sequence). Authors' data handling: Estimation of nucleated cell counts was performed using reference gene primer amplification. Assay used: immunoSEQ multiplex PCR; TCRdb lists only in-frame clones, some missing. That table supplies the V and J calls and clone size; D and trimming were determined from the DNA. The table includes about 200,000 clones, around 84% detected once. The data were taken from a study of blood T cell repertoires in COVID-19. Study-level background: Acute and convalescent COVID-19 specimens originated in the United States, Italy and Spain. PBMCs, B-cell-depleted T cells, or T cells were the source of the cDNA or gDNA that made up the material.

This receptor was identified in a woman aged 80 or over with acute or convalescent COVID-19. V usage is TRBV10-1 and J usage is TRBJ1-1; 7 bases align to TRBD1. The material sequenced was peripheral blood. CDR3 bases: TGCGCCAGCACCCGGACAGGGAACACTGAAGCTTTCTTT. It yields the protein CASTRTGNTEAFF.